These 18 T cell receptor beta chains came from one sample sequenced in a study of spatial heterogeneity in lung cancer. MiXCR was run by TCRdb on the 5' RACE reads, yielding one entry per CDR3 protein. The repertoire consists of tens of thousands of distinct CDR3 sequences, with approximately 5.3% occurring once and the leading ten covering 11%. Time point: sample taken at primary tumor resection. Whole RNA came from tumor, nontumor lung or frozen PBMC and was sequenced without being sorted. The source material was PBMCs, sampled at surgery. Receptors originate from a male donor with early-stage non-small cell lung cancer.

This clonotype was seen at least ten times. The V call is TRBV7-9, the J call TRBJ2-1; TRBD1 matches at 8 bases. Germline CDR1 SEHNR, CDR2 FQNEAQ (reference sequence). Trimming cost V 5 bases and J 14 bases; bases outside gene matches: 11. The CDR3 spans 13 residues. The CDR3 spells CASSLVTGTGKFF. Here the CDR3 DNA reads TGTGCCAGCAGCCTAGTGACCGGGACAGGCAAGTTCTTC.

This clonotype was observed a handful of times. The chain joins TRBV27 to TRBJ2-5; 10 bases are a match to TRBD1. The CDR3 is made up of 15 amino acids. Germline CDR1 MNHEY, CDR2 SMNVEV (reference sequence). V shed 3 bases, J shed 1 base, and the junction held 2 bases outside the gene matches. The CDR3 here is CASSFDRGPQETQYF. The CDR3 DNA reads TGTGCCAGCAGTTTTGACAGGGGGCCCCAAGAGACCCAGTACTTC.

This clonotype was observed many times. The chain recombines TRBV6-5 with TRBJ1-1; D unresolved. This CDR3 spans 14 amino acids. Germline assignment: CDR1 MNHEY and CDR2 SVGAGI. The V gene lost 6 bases and the J gene lost 7 bases, with 18 bases spanning the gap. The CDR3 bases are TGTGCCAGCAGCCCCGACACAGTGACGATTGAAGCTTTCTTT. It is translated as CASSPDTVTIEAFF.

This clonotype was counted many times. The V and J genes are TRBV7-8 and TRBJ2-7; tentatively, D is TRBD2 (5 bases). Between the trimmed V and J ends, which lost 3 bases and 0 bases, there was a span of 9 bases. This CDR3 comprises 14 residues. The germline V gene encodes CDR1 SGHVS and CDR2 FQNEAQ. In DNA, the CDR3 is TGTGCCAGCAGCTTCCGGCGGGCCTCCTACGAGCAGTACTTC. Residues: CASSFRRASYEQYF.

This clonotype appeared many times. The chain joins TRBV5-1 to TRBJ1-2, with D maybe TRBD1 (5 bases). Germline V lookup: CDR1 SGHRS, CDR2 YFSETQ. CDR3 length: 12 residues. The chain's CDR3 is CAPQVQKEGYTF. The CDR3 nucleotides read TGCGCTCCACAGGTGCAAAAGGAGGGCTACACCTTC. The whole variable domain, filled in from reference TRBV5-1 and TRBJ1-2, reads KAGVTQTPRYLIKTRGQQVTLSCSPISGHRSVSWYQQTPGQGLQFLFEYFSETQRNKGNFPGRFSGRQFSNSRSEMNVSTLELGDSALYLCAPQVQKEGYTFGSGTRLTVV.

This clonotype was seen many times. V gene TRBV4-1 combines with J gene TRBJ2-7; D unclear. V lost 4 bases and J lost 1, with 17 bases in between. This CDR3 comprises 16 residues. Germline V CDR1 and CDR2: MGHRA, YSYEKL. CDR3 region: CASSRSIGPSSYEQYF. In DNA form, the CDR3 reads TGCGCCAGCAGCCGCTCAATCGGGCCTTCTTCCTACGAGCAGTACTTC.

This clonotype was recorded at least ten times. The genes are TRBV5-1 and TRBJ2-1; D possibly corresponds to TRBD2 (5 bases). The V and J ends lost 5 bases and 3 bases respectively, with 12 bases between them. The CDR3 covers 14 residues. Germline V lookup: CDR1 SGHRS, CDR2 YFSETQ. The CDR3 spells CASRRVASYNEQFF. The CDR3 region has the DNA TGCGCCAGCAGGAGAGTAGCGAGCTACAATGAGCAGTTCTTC.

This clonotype appeared many times. The gene calls are TRBV23-1 and TRBJ2-7; TRBD2 is a possible D gene (6 bases). TRBV23-1 falls under the ORF class, with uncertain function. This CDR3 region has 16 residues. Trimming shortened V by 0 bases and J by 0 bases, and 12 bases separated the two germline ends. In DNA, the CDR3 is TGCGCCAGCAGTCAATCGGAGGGGCTACTCTCCTACGAGCAGTACTTC. Protein sequence: CASSQSEGLLSYEQYF.

This clonotype appeared many times. J is TRBJ2-5 and V is TRBV7-2, with 8 bases matching TRBD2. Losses at the gene ends were 1 base for V and 1 base for J; bases not matched to a gene: 11. This CDR3 has 18 amino acids. Germline CDR1 SGHTA, CDR2 FQGNSA. Written as DNA, the CDR3 is TGTGCCAGCAGCTTAGTGCCCCATAGTACTAGCGGCCAAGAGACCCAGTACTTC. Amino acid sequence: CASSLVPHSTSGQETQYF.

This clonotype was recorded a few times. The chain carries TRBV5-5 and TRBJ2-7, with TRBD2 identical over 7 bases. The CDR3 is 15 residues long. The germline V gene encodes CDR1 SGHKS and CDR2 YYEKEE (reference sequence). Germline trimming cut 1 base from V and 2 bases from J; bases unmatched to any gene: 6. CDR3 nucleotide sequence: TGTGCCAGCAGCTTGAGCGGGACGCTCCCCTACGAGCAGTACTTC. Its protein product is CASSLSGTLPYEQYF.

At least ten counts were recorded for this clonotype. V and J are TRBV14 and TRBJ2-6; weak D call: TRBD2 (6 bases). Trimming removed 1 base at V and 0 bases at J, with 16 bases between. Germline V gene sequence: CDR1 SGHDN, CDR2 FVKESK. This CDR3 is built from 19 residues. The CDR3 here is CASSQGAGRFASGANVLTF. The CDR3 region has the DNA TGTGCCAGCAGCCAAGGAGCGGGCCGGTTCGCCTCTGGGGCCAACGTCCTGACTTTC.

This clonotype was counted ten times or more. The gene calls are TRBV12-3 or TRBV12-4 and TRBJ2-3; D remains unclear. V was clipped by 3 bases and J by 0 bases, with 10 bases between them. This CDR3 is built from 15 residues. The CDR3 nucleotides read TGTGCCAGCAGTTTCGGACGCGGAAGCACAGATACGCAGTATTTT. Translation gives CASSFGRGSTDTQYF.

The CDR3 is CASEDPRSGTEAFF. Here the CDR3 DNA reads TGTGCCAGCGAGGACCCTAGGTCGGGCACTGAAGCTTTCTTT. The chain has TRBV6-2 or TRBV6-3 and TRBJ1-1; D unresolved. Germline V gives CDR1 MNHEY, CDR2 SVGEGT. This CDR3 has 14 amino acids. V shed 8 bases and J shed 4 bases, with 17 bases lying between them.

This clonotype occurred many times. The chain combines TRBV25-1 with TRBJ2-1; TRBD1 agrees at 10 bases. Germline assignment: CDR1 MGHDK and CDR2 SYGVNS. This CDR3 contains 16 residues. J was trimmed by 8 bases and V by 1 base; bases with no gene match: 8. The CDR3 loop reads CASSEFGTGDGDEQFF. The CDR3 region has the DNA TGTGCCAGCAGTGAATTCGGGACAGGGGATGGGGATGAGCAGTTCTTC.

This clonotype was seen a handful of times. In DNA form, the CDR3 reads TGTGCCAGCAGTTCGGGGGAGGATTCACCCCTCCACTTT. Translation gives CASSSGEDSPLHF. V is TRBV6-6 and J is TRBJ1-6; D might be TRBD1 (5 bases). Deletions cut 4 bases from V and 8 bases from J, with 9 bases between. The germline V gene encodes CDR1 MNHNY and CDR2 SVGAGI (reference sequence). The CDR3 is 13 amino acids.

This clonotype has at least ten counts. The V gene is TRBV3-1, the J gene TRBJ2-7; no firm D call. The CDR3 loop spans 15 amino acids. Germline CDR1 and CDR2: LGHDT and YNNKEL (reference sequence). The ends were cut back, 2 bases at V and 4 bases at J, with 15 bases in the middle. CDR3: CASSQHPGQTYEQYF. The CDR3 coding sequence is TGTGCCAGCAGCCAACATCCCGGCCAGACTTACGAGCAGTACTTC.

This clonotype has more than one count but fewer than ten. The gene calls are TRBV7-9 and TRBJ1-1; weak D call: TRBD1 (6 bases). The germline V gene has CDR1 SEHNR and CDR2 FQNEAQ (reference sequence). Trimming removed 5 bases at V and 0 bases at J, with 16 bases between. The length of the CDR3 is 16 residues. The CDR3 DNA is TGTGCCAGCAGCCCACCCCGGGGGGCAATGAACACTGAAGCTTTCTTT. Protein: CASSPPRGAMNTEAFF.

The table lists this clonotype with many counts. The chain has TRBV2 and TRBJ2-3; no clear D gene. V was clipped by 7 bases and J by 4 bases, with 6 bases between them. Germline V CDR1 and CDR2: SNHLY, FYNNEI. This CDR3 is 11 amino acids long. CDR3 nucleotide sequence: TGTGCCAGCAAGAAGGCAGATACGCAGTATTTT. Amino acid sequence: CASKKADTQYF.